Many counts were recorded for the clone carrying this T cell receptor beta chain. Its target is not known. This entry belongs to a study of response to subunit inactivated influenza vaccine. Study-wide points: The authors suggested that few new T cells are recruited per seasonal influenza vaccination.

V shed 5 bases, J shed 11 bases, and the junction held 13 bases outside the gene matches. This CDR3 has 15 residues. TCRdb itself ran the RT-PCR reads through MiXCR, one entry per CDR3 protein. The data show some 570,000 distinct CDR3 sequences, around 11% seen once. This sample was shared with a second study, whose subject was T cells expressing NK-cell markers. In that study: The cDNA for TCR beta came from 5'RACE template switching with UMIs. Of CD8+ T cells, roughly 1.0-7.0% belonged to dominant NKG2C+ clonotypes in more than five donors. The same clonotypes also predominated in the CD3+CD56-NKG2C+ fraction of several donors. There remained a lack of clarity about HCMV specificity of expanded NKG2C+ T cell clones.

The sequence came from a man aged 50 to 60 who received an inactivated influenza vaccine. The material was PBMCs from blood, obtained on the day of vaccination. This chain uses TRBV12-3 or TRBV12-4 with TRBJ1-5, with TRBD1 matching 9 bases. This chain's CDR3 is CASSPRQGGPRAQHF. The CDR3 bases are TGTGCCAGCAGTCCCCGACAGGGGGGCCCACGAGCCCAGCATTTT.